The clone carrying this TCR beta chain occurred a few times. Its antigen is not identified. This specimen belongs to a study of blood T cells in healthy people across ages. Russia was home to the donors, healthy Caucasian individuals aged roughly 6 to 90. Using a J-beta primer mix together with a sample-barcoded 5' primer, a second PCR was run for about 6 to 12 cycles. MiXCR, run by TCRdb on the 5' RACE reads, gives a single entry per CDR3 protein. The table has approximately 810,000 distinct CDR3 sequences, about 28% seen once. Whole-study findings and limits: More naive CD4+ cells and higher diversity marked long-lived donors relative to aged donors.

V was trimmed by 0 bases and J by 4 bases, leaving 9 bases between them. The germline gives CDR1 LGHNA, CDR2 YSLEER. CDR3 length: 15 amino acids. The specimen sequenced was blood. The clonotype was recovered from a woman of 80 years or more in good health. This chain links TRBV4-3 with TRBJ2-2; D is undetermined. This CDR3 is CASSQDFAPTGELFF. CDR3 coding DNA: TGCGCCAGCAGCCAAGATTTTGCACCCACCGGGGAGCTGTTTTTT.